Presented here are 3 T cell receptor beta chains from one specimen sequenced in a study of blood T cell repertoires in COVID-19 (dated by TCRdb to about 2020). The protocol used for the library was the immunoSEQ multiplex PCR assay. Not all clones reach the TCRdb copy of this immuneACCESS table, which keeps in-frame sequences only. Checked studies attribute under half of the gap to unresolved V genes and leave the rest unexplained. The sample table records 110,000 to 150,000 clones; 60% to 80% of these occur just once. The ten largest clones capture 8.6% of the sample. Sequencing was done on a sample of peripheral blood. Every receptor here comes from a man in his forties or fifties with active or convalescent COVID-19.

As concerns this clone: Different DNA sequences within this sample yield the same CDR3. The chain links TRBV6-5 to TRBJ2-7, with 8 bases identical to TRBD1. The CDR3 has 14 amino acids. V lost 0 bases to trimming and J lost 5 bases; unmatched junction nucleotides: 3. Per the germline V gene, CDR1 is MNHEY and CDR2 is SVGAGI. Here the CDR3 reads CASSYSTGVDEQYF. CDR3 coding DNA: TGTGCCAGCAGTTACTCGACAGGGGTAGACGAGCAGTACTTC.

The rearrangement joins TRBV11-1 to TRBJ2-3, with 10 bases aligning to TRBD1. From germline, CDR1 is SGHAT and CDR2 FQDESV (reference sequence). V was clipped by 7 bases and J by 1 base; unmatched bases: 5. The CDR3 is 15 amino acids. The CDR3 DNA follows: TGTGCCAGCACGGACAGGGGGAAACGCACAGATACGCAGTATTTT. Amino acid sequence: CASTDRGKRTDTQYF.

The chain is built from TRBV7-2 and TRBJ2-1, with TRBD2 matching over 9 bases. The germline V gene has CDR1 SGHTA and CDR2 FQGNSA. The CDR3 totals 17 residues. With V trimmed by 3 bases and J by 5 bases, 11 bases remained unmatched. CDR3 nucleotides: TGTGCCAGCAGCTTTGGAGGGCTAGCGGGGATCCACAATGAGCAGTTCTTC. Its protein is CASSFGGLAGIHNEQFF.